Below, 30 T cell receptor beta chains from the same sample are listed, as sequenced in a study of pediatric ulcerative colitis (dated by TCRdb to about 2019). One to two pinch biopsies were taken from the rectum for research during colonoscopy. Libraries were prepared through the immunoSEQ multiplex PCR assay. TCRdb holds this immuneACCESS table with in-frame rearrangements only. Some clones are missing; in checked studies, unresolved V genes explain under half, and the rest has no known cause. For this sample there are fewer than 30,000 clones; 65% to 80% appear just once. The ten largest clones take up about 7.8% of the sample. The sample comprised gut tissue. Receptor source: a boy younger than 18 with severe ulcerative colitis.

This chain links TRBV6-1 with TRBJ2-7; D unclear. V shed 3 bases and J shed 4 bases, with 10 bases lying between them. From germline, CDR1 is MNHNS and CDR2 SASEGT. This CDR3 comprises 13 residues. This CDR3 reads CASSDATVYEQYF. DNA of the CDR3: TGTGCCAGCAGTGATGCAACAGTATACGAGCAGTACTTC.

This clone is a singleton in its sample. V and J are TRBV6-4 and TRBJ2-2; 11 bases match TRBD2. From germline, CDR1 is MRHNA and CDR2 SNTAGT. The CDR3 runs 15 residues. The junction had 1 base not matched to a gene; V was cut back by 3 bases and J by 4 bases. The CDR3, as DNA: TGTGCCAGCAGTGAAACTAGCGGGAGCACCGGGGAGCTGTTTTTT. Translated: CASSETSGSTGELFF.

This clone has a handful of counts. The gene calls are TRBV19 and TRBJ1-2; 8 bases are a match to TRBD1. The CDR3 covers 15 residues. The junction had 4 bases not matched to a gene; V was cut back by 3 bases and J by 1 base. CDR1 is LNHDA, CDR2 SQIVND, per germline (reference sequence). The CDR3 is CASSIRTGFNYGYTF. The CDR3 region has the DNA TGTGCCAGTAGTATCCGGACAGGGTTTAACTATGGCTACACCTTC.

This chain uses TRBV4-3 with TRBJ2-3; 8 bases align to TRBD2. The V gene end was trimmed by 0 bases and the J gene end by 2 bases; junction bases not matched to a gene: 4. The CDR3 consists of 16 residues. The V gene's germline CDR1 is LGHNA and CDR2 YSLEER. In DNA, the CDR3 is TGCGCCAGCAGCCAAGAGGCTAGCGGGTACACAGATACGCAGTATTTT. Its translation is CASSQEASGYTDTQYF.

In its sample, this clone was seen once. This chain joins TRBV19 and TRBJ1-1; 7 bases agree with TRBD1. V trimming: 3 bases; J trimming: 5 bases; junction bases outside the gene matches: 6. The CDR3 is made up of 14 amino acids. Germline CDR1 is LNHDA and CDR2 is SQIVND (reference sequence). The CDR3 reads CASSMTGLDTEAFF. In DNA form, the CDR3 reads TGTGCCAGTAGTATGACAGGGCTTGATACTGAAGCTTTCTTT.

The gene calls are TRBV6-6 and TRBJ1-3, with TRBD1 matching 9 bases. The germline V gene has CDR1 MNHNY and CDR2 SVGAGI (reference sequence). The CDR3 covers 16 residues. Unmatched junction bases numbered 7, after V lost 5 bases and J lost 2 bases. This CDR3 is CASSVDRGSPGNTIYF. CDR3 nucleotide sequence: TGTGCCAGCAGTGTGGACAGGGGTTCGCCTGGAAACACCATATATTTT.

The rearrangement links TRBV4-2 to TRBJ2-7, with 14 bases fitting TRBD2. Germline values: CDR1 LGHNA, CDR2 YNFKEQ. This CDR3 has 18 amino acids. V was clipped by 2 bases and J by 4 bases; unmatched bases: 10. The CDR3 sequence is CASSQPHGTSGSGYEQYF. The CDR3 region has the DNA TGTGCCAGCAGCCAACCCCACGGGACTAGCGGGAGTGGGTACGAGCAGTACTTC.

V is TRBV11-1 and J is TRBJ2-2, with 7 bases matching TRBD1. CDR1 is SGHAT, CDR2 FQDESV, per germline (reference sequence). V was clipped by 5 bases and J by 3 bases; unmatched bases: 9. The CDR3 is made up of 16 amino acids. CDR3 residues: CASSHDRVTYTGELFF. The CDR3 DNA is TGTGCCAGCAGCCACGACAGGGTTACGTACACCGGGGAGCTGTTTTTT.

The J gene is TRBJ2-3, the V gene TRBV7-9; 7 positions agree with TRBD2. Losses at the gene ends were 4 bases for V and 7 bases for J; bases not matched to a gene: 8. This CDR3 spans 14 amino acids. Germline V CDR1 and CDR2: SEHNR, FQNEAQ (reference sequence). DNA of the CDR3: TGTGCCAGCAGCTCGCGGGAGCCGGGCTATACGCAGTATTTT. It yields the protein CASSSREPGYTQYF.

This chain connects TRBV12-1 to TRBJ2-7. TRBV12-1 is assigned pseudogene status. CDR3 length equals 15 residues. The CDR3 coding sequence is TGTGCCAGCAGCTTTTTCAAGGCAGTCGAAAACGAGCAGTACTTC. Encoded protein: CASSFFKAVENEQYF.

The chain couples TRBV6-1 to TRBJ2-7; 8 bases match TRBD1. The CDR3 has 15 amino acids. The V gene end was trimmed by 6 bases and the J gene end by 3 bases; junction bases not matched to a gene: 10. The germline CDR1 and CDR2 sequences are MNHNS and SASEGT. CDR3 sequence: CASSTTSGGLYEQYF. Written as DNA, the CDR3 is TGTGCCAGCAGCACGACCTCAGGGGGCCTCTACGAGCAGTACTTC.

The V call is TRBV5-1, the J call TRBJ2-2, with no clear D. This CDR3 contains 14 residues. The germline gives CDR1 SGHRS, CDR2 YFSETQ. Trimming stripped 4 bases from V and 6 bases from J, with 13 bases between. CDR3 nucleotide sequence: TGCGCCAGCAGCCTAAGGGTGGGATCCGGGGAGCTGTTTTTT. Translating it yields CASSLRVGSGELFF.

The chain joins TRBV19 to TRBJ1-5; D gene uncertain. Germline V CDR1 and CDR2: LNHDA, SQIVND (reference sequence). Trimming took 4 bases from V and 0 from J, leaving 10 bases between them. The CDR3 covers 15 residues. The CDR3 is CASSKDGDSNQPQHF. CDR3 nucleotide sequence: TGTGCCAGTAGTAAGGATGGGGATAGCAATCAGCCCCAGCATTTT.

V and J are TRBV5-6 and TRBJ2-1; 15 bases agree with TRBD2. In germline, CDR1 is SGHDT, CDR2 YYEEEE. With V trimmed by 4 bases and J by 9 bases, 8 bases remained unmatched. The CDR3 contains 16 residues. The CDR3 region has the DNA TGTGCCAGCAGCCGGACTAGCGGGAGGGCCCTGGGTGAGCAGTTCTTC. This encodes CASSRTSGRALGEQFF.

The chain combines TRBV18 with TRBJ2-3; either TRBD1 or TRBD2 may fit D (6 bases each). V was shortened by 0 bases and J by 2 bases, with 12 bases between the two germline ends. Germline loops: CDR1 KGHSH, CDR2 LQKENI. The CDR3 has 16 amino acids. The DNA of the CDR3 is TGTGCCAGCTCACCACCGGACGGGGGCCACACAGATACGCAGTATTTT. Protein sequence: CASSPPDGGHTDTQYF.

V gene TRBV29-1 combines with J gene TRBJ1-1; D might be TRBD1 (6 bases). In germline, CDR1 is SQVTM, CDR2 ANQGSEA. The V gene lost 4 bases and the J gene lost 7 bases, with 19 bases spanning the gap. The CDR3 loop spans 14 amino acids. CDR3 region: CSVGGPVGVSEAFF. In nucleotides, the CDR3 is TGCAGCGTTGGGGGGCCGGTGGGGGTCAGTGAAGCTTTCTTT.

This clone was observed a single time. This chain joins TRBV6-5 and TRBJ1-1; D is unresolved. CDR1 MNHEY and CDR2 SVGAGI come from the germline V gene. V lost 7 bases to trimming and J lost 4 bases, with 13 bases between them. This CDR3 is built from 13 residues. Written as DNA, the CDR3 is TGTGCCAGCATCCCGAGGTTGTCCACTGAAGCTTTCTTT. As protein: CASIPRLSTEAFF.

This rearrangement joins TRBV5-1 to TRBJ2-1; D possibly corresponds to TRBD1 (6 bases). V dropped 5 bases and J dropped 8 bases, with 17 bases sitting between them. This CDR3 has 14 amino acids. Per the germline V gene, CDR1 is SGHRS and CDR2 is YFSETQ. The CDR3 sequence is CASSGTGRPHEQFF. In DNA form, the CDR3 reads TGCGCCAGCAGTGGTACAGGGCGGCCTCATGAGCAGTTCTTC.

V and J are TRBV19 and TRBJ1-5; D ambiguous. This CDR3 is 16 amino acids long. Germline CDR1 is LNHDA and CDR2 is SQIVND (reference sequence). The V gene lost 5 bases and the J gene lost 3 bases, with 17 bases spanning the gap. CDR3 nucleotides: TGTGCCAGTAGTGAGGCTTTTTCGGGGTACAATCAGCCCCAGCATTTT. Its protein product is CASSEAFSGYNQPQHF.

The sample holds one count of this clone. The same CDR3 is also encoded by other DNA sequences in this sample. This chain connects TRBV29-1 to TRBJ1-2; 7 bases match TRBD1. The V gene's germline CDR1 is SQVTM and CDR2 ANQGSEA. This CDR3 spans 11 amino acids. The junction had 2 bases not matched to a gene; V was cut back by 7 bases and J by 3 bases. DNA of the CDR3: TGCAGCGGTGGACAGGACTATGGCTACACCTTC. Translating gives CSGGQDYGYTF.

CDR3 loop: CASKRTGGSGELFF. CDR3 in DNA: TGTGCCAGTAAAAGGACAGGGGGCTCCGGGGAGCTGTTTTTT. The chain combines TRBV6-1 with TRBJ2-2; 11 bases agree with TRBD1. The CDR3 extends over 14 amino acids. Per the germline V gene, CDR1 is MNHNS and CDR2 is SASEGT. J lost 6 bases, V lost 9 bases, and 6 bases had no gene match.

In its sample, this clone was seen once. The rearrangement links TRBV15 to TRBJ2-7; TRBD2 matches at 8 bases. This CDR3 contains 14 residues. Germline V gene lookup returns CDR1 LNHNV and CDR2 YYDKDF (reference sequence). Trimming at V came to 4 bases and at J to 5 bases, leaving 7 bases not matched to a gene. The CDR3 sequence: CATSNQRESDEQYF. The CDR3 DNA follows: TGTGCCACCAGCAATCAGCGGGAGTCCGACGAGCAGTACTTC.

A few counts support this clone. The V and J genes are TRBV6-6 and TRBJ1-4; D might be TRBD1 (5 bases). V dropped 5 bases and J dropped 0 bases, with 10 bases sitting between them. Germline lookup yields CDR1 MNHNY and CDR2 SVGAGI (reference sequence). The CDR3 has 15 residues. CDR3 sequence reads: CASSAQGATNEKLFF. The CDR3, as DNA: TGTGCCAGCAGTGCTCAGGGTGCAACTAATGAAAAACTGTTTTTT.

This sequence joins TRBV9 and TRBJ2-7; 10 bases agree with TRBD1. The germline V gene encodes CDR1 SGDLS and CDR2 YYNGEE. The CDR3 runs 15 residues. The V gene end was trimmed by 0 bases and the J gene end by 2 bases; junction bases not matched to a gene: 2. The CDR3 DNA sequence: TGTGCCAGCAGCGTAGGACAGGGGGCGACCTACGAGCAGTACTTC. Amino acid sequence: CASSVGQGATYEQYF.

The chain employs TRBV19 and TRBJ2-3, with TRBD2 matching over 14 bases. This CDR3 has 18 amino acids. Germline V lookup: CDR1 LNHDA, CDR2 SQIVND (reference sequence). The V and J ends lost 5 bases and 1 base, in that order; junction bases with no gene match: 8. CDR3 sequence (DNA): TGTGCCAGTAGTCCGGGGACTAGCGGGAGAAGAGGCACAGATACGCAGTATTTT. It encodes CASSPGTSGRRGTDTQYF.

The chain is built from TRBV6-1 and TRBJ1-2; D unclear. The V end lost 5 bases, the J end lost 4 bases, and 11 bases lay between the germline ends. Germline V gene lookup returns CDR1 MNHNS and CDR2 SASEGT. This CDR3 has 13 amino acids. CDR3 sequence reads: CASSPRGTYGYTF. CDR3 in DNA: TGTGCCAGCAGTCCGAGAGGAACCTATGGCTACACCTTC.

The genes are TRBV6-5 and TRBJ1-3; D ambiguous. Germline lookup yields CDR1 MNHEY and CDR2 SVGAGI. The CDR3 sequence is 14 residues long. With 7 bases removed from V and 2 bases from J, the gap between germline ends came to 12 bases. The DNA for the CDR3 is TGTGCCAGCACCGACTGGACGGCTGGAAACACCATATATTTT. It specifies CASTDWTAGNTIYF.

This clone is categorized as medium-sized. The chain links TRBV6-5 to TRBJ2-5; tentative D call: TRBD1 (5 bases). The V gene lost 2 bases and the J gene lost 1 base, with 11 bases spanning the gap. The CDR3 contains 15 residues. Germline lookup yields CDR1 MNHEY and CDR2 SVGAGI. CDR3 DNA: TGTGCCAGCAGTTACGCAGACAGAGTCCAAGAGACCCAGTACTTC. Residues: CASSYADRVQETQYF.

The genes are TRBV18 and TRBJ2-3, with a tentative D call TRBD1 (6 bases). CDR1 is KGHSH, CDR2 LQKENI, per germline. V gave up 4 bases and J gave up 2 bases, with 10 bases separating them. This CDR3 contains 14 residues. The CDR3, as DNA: TGTGCCAGCTCACAGAGGACAGCCACAGATACGCAGTATTTT. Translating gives CASSQRTATDTQYF.

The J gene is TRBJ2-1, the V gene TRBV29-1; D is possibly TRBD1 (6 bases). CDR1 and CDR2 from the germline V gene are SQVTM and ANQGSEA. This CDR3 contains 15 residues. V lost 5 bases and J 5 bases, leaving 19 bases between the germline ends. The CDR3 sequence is CSVTGTRVTHNEQFF. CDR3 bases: TGCAGCGTTACCGGGACAAGAGTCACTCACAATGAGCAGTTCTTC.